This TCR beta chain appears in the sequencing data of a study of post-analysis software for immune sequencing data. Study outcomes and limitations: Patients carried five TRBV segments more frequently than controls did, and TRBV5-6, TRBV5-1 and TRBV20-1 were among them.

This clonotype was counted between two and nine times. Its target is not known. Prepared libraries of TCR beta cDNA carried unique molecular identifiers. MiXCR was run by TCRdb on the PCR reads, yielding one entry per CDR3 protein. The sample gives 700,000 to 800,000 distinct CDR3 sequences, roughly 27% of which show up once; around 0.56% is in the top ten. V was cut by 5 bases and J by 3 bases, with 19 bases left in between. This CDR3 is built from 15 residues. Germline V gene data show CDR1 as DFQATT and CDR2 as SNEGSKA (reference sequence). V usage is TRBV20-1 and J usage is TRBJ1-2; D is undetermined. The TCR sequence derives from a girl aged 10 to 17 with multiple sclerosis. Material: blood. CDR3 DNA: TGCAGTGCTGTCCGGGGTGAGGGCGTTTACTATGGCTACACCTTC. This translates into CSAVRGEGVYYGYTF.